The TCR beta chain under discussion was sequenced for a study of a mutant IDH1 vaccine in newly diagnosed glioma. Across the whole study: Eight vaccinations reached patients in weeks 1, 3, 5, 7, 11, 15, 19 and 23. Commencement of vaccination occurred 4-6 weeks following radiotherapy alone, or concurrently with temozolomide cycles. Patients were pretreated with radiotherapy, temozolomide, or both, mostly both.

Time point in this sample: week 23, last vaccination. Doses of 300 ug of mutant IDH1 20-mer peptide were given with topical imiquimod. Note on this clone: Its antigen is unknown.

The assay was immunoSEQ multiplex PCR, and TCRdb's table has in-frame clones only and misses some. The data show roughly 52,000 clones, around 80% seen once. Study-wide results and caveats: The occurrence of vaccine-induced immune responses was seen in roughly 93% of patients.

V shed 1 base and J 0 bases; nucleotides not matched to a gene: 2. This CDR3 comprises 16 residues. CDR1 is MGHRA, CDR2 YSYEKL, per germline. The genes are TRBV4-1 and TRBJ2-7, with 11 bases that match TRBD2. The source of this sequence is a middle-aged man with glioma. The sequencing here drew on PBMCs, taken from a glioma patient whose treatment included an IDH1 peptide vaccine. Here the CDR3 DNA reads TGCGCCAGCAGCCAAGGTAGCGGGGGGGCCTCCTACGAGCAGTACTTC. Translating it yields CASSQGSGGASYEQYF.